This T cell receptor beta chain was sequenced in a study of cytomegalovirus exposure and HLA in healthy donors. The PCR made use of 60 Vbeta and 13 Jbeta primers. Here immunoSEQ multiplex PCR was the method, and the copy in TCRdb shows in-frame clones only, minus some. Here the sample spans approximately 97,000 clones, 81% being singletons. From germline, CDR1 is PRHDT and CDR2 FYEKMQ (reference sequence). V lost 1 base, J lost 0 bases, and 4 bases stayed unmatched. The CDR3 contains 16 residues. The receptor comes from a woman aged 65 to 85 in good health and CMV-seropositive. Sequenced sample: PBMCs. The rearrangement joins TRBV13 to TRBJ2-7, with TRBD1 matching over 9 bases. Written as DNA, the CDR3 is TGTGCCAGCAGCTTAGCCCCGGGACAGGGCTCCTACGAGCAGTACTTC. Residues: CASSLAPGQGSYEQYF.